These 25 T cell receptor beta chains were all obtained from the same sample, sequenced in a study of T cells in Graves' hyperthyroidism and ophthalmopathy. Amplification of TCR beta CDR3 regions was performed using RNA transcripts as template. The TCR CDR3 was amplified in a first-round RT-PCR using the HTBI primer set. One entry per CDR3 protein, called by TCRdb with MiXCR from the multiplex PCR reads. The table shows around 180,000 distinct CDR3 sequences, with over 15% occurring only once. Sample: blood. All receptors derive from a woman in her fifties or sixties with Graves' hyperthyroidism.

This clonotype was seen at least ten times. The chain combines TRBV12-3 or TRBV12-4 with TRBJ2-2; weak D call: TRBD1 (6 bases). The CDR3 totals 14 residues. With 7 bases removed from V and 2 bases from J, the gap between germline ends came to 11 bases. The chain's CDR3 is CASTYRANTGELFF. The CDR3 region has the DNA TGTGCCAGCACTTACAGGGCAAACACCGGGGAGCTGTTTTTT.

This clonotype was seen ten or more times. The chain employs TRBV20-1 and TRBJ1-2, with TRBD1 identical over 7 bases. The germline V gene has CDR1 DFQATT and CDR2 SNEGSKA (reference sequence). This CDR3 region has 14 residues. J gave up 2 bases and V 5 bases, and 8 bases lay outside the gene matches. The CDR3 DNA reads TGCAGTGCTTCCGGGACAGACCTGAACTATGGCTACACCTTC. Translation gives CSASGTDLNYGYTF.

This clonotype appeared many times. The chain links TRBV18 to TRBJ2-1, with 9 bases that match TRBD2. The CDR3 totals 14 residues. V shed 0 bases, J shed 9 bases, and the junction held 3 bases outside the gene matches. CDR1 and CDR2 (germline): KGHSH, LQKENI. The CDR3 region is CASSPPSGGGEQFF. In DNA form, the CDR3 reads TGTGCCAGCTCACCACCTAGCGGGGGAGGTGAGCAGTTCTTC.

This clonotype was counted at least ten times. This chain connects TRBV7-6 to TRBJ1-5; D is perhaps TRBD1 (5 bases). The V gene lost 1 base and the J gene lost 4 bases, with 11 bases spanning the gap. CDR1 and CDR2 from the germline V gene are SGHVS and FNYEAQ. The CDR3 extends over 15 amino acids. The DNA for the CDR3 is TGTGCCAGCAGCTTAGGAGGCTGGGGGAATCAGCCCCAGCATTTT. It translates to CASSLGGWGNQPQHF.

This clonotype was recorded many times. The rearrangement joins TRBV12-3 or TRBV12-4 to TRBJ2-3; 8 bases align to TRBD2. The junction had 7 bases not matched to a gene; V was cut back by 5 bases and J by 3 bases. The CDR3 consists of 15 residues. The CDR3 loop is CASSARGGITDTQYF. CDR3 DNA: TGTGCCAGCAGTGCCCGGGGGGGCATAACAGATACGCAGTATTTT.

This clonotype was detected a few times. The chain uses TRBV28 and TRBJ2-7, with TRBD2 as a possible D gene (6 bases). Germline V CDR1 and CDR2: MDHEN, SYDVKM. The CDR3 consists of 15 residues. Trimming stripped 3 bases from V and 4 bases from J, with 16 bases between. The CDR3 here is CASSLSSGLSYEQYF. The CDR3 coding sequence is TGTGCCAGCAGTTTGAGTAGCGGCCTCTCTTACGAGCAGTACTTC.

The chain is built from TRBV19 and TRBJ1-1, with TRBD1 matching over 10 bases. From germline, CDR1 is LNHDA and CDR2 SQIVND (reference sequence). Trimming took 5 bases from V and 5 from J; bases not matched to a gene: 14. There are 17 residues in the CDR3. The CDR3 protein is CASSVYGTGARKTEAFF. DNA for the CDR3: TGTGCCAGTAGTGTCTACGGGACAGGGGCCCGGAAAACTGAAGCTTTCTTT.

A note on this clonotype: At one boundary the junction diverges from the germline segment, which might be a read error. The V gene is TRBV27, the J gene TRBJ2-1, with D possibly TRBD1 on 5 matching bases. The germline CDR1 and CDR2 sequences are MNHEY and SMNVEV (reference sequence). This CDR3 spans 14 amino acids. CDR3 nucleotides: TGTGCCAGCAGTTTTGGGGCCAACCTCAATGAGCAGTCCTTC. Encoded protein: CASSFGANLNEQSF.

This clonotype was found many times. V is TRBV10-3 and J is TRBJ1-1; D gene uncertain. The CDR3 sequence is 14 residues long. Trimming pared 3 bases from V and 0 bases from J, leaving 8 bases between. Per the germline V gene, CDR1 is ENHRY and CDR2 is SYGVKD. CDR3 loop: CAISEGSMNTEAFF. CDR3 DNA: TGTGCCATCAGTGAAGGGAGCATGAACACTGAAGCTTTCTTT.

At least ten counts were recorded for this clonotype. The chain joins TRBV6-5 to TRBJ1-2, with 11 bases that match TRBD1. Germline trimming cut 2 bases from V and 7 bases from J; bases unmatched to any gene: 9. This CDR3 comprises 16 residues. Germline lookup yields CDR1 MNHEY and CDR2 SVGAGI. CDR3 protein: CASSYGPDRGRRGYTF. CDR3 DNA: TGTGCCAGCAGTTACGGGCCGGACAGGGGGCGACGTGGCTACACCTTC.

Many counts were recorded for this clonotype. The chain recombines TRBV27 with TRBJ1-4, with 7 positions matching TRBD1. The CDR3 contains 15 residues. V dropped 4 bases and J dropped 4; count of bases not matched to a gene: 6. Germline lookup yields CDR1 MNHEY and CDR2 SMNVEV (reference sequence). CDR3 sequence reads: CASSSTGVVNEKLFF. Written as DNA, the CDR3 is TGTGCCAGCAGTTCAACAGGGGTGGTTAATGAAAAACTGTTTTTT.

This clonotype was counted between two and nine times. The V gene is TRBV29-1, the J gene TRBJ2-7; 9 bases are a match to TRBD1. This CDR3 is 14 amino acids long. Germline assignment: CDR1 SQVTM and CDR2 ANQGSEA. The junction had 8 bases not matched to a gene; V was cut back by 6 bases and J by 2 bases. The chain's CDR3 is CSVGRGQGPYEQYF. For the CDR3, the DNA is TGCAGCGTGGGGAGGGGACAGGGCCCCTACGAGCAGTACTTC.

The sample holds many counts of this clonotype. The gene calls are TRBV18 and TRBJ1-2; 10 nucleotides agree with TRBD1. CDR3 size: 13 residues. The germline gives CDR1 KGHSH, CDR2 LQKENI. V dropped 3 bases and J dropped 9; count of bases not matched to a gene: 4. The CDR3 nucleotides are TGTGCCAGCTCACCGGACAGGGGGTTGAGCTACACCTTC. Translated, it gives CASSPDRGLSYTF.

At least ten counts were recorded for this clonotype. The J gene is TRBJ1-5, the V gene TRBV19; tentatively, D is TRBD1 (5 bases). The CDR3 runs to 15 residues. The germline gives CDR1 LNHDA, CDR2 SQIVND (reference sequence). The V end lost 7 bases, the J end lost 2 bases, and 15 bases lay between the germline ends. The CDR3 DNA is TGTGCCAGTATGGCCCAGGGCTCGGGCAATCAGCCCCAGCATTTT. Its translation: CASMAQGSGNQPQHF.

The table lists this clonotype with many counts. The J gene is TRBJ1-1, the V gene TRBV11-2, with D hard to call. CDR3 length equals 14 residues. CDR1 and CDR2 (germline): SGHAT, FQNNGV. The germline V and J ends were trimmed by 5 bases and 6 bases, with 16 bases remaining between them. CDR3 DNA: TGTGCCAGCAGCCTAACCCCCCTCGCGGCTGAAGCTTTCTTT. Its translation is CASSLTPLAAEAFF.

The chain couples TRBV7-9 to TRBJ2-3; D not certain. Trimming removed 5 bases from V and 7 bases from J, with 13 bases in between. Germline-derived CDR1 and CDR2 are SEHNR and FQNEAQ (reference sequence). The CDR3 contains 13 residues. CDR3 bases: TGTGCCAGCAGCCCTAGGGATATTTATACGCAGTATTTT. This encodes CASSPRDIYTQYF.

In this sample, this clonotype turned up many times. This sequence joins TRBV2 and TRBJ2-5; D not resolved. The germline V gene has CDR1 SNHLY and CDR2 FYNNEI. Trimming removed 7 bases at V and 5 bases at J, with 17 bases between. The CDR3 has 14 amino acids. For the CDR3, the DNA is TGTGCCAGCACCCCAAGCCGGGCGGAGGAGACCCAGTACTTC. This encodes CASTPSRAEETQYF.

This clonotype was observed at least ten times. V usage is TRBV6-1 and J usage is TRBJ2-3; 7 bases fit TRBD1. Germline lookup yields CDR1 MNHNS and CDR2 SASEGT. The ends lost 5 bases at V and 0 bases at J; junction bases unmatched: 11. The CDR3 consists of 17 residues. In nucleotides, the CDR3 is TGTGCCAGCAGTTGGGAACGGACAGGCCATAGCACAGATACGCAGTATTTT. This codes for CASSWERTGHSTDTQYF.

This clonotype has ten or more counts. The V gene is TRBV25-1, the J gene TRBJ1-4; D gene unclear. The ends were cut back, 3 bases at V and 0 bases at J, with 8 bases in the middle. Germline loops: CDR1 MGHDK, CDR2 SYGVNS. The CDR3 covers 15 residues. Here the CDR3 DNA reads TGTGCCAGCAGTGAGGACGATGCAACTAATGAAAAACTGTTTTTT. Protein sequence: CASSEDDATNEKLFF.

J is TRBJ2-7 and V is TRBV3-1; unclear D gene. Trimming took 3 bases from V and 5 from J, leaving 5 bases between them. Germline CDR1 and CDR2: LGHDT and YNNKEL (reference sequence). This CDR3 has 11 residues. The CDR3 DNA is TGTGCCAGCAGCCATTCTGACGAGCAGTACTTC. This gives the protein CASSHSDEQYF.

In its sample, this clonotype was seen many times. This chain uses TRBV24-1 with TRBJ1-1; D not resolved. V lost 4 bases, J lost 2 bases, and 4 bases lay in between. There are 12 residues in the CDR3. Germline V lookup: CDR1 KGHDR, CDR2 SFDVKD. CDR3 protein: CATSEGNTEAFF. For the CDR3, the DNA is TGTGCCACCAGTGAAGGTAACACTGAAGCTTTCTTT.

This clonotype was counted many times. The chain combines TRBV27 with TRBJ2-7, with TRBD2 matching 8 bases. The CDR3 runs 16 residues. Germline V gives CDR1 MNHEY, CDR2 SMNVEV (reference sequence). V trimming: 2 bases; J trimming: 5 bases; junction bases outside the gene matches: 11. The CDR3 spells CASSLVAGMGYNEQYF. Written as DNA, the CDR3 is TGTGCCAGCAGTTTAGTAGCGGGGATGGGGTACAACGAGCAGTACTTC.

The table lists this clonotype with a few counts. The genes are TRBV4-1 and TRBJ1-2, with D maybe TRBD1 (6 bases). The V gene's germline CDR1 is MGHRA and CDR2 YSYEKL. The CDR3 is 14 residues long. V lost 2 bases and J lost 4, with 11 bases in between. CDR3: CASSQNRVGYGYTF. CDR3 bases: TGCGCCAGCAGCCAAAACAGGGTCGGCTATGGCTACACCTTC.

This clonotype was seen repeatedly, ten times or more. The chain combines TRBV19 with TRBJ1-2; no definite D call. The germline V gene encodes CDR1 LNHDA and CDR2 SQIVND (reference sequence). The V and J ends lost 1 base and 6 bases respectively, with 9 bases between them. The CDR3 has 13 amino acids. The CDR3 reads CASSIGPGNGYTF. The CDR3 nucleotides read TGTGCCAGTAGTATAGGACCAGGCAATGGCTACACCTTC.

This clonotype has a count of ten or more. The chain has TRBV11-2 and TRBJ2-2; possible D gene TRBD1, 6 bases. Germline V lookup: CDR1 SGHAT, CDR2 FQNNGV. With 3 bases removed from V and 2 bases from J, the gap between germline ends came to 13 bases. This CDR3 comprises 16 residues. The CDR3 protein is CASSFSAGANTGELFF. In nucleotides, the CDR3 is TGTGCCAGCAGCTTTAGCGCAGGGGCCAACACCGGGGAGCTGTTTTTT.